A selection of T cell receptor beta chains follows, all from one sample in a study of cytomegalovirus exposure and HLA in healthy donors. The table came from immunoSEQ multiplex PCR; TCRdb's copy has only in-frame clones and leaves some out. The table includes 100,000 to 150,000 clones, 75% to 90% detected once. Sample: PBMCs. The receptors originated from a woman younger than 30 in good health and CMV-seronegative. Each CDR3 is given with its conserved first and last residue. Fields, in order: D gene, J gene, V gene, clone size, CDR3 protein, CDR3 DNA. D genes are given only for firm matches. A clone size is listed for some rows: how often the clone was seen (once, few, many), or a class if it is expanded.

d_gene: TRBD2; j_gene: TRBJ2-3; v_gene: TRBV9; abundance: NA; CDR3aa: CASTPGGSTDTQYF; CDR3nt: TGTGCCAGCACCCCGGGGGGGAGCACAGATACGCAGTATTTT
d_gene: NA; j_gene: TRBJ2-1; v_gene: TRBV7-9; abundance: NA; CDR3aa: CASSSVEQFF; CDR3nt: TGTGCCAGCAGCTCCGTCGAGCAGTTCTTC
d_gene: TRBD1; j_gene: TRBJ2-3; v_gene: TRBV5-1; abundance: NA; CDR3aa: CASSLPRDRVTDTQYF; CDR3nt: TGCGCCAGCAGCTTGCCCCGGGACAGGGTAACAGATACGCAGTATTTT
d_gene: TRBD2; j_gene: TRBJ2-1; v_gene: TRBV11-1; abundance: NA; CDR3aa: CASSPGLAGDYNEQFF; CDR3nt: TGTGCCAGCAGCCCGGGACTAGCGGGGGACTACAATGAGCAGTTCTTC
d_gene: NA; j_gene: TRBJ1-1; v_gene: TRBV7-6; abundance: NA; CDR3aa: CASSSPQGGVTEAFF; CDR3nt: TGTGCCAGCAGCTCGCCACAGGGAGGGGTGACTGAAGCTTTCTTT
d_gene: TRBD1; j_gene: TRBJ2-3; v_gene: TRBV9; abundance: NA; CDR3aa: CASSQTGVFTDTQYF; CDR3nt: TGTGCCAGCAGCCAAACAGGGGTCTTCACAGATACGCAGTATTTT
d_gene: NA; j_gene: TRBJ2-7; v_gene: TRBV28; abundance: few; CDR3aa: CASNGYYEQYF; CDR3nt: TGTGCCAGCAACGGTTACTACGAGCAGTACTTC
d_gene: TRBD2; j_gene: TRBJ2-5; v_gene: TRBV6-5; abundance: NA; CDR3aa: CASRGSGKETQYF; CDR3nt: TGTGCCAGCAGGGGTAGCGGGAAAGAGACCCAGTACTTC
d_gene: NA; j_gene: TRBJ2-5; v_gene: TRBV11-2; abundance: NA; CDR3aa: CASSSSGSPETQYF; CDR3nt: TGTGCCAGCAGCTCGTCGGGAAGCCCAGAGACCCAGTACTTC
d_gene: NA; j_gene: TRBJ1-5; v_gene: TRBV6-5; abundance: NA; CDR3aa: CASRRTFLSNQPQHF; CDR3nt: TGTGCCAGCAGACGGACATTTCTTAGCAATCAGCCCCAGCATTTT
d_gene: TRBD1; j_gene: TRBJ2-5; v_gene: TRBV28; abundance: NA; CDR3aa: CASRTEGAGQETQYF; CDR3nt: TGTGCCAGCAGGACCGAGGGGGCTGGCCAGGAGACCCAGTACTTC
d_gene: NA; j_gene: TRBJ1-1; v_gene: TRBV5-4; abundance: NA; CDR3aa: CASSFKDLGTEAFF; CDR3nt: TGTGCCAGCAGCTTTAAGGACTTGGGGACTGAAGCTTTCTTT
d_gene: TRBD2; j_gene: TRBJ2-1; v_gene: TRBV2; abundance: NA; CDR3aa: CASSGLADNEQFF; CDR3nt: TGTGCCAGCAGCGGACTAGCGGACAATGAGCAGTTCTTC
d_gene: TRBD1; j_gene: TRBJ1-1; v_gene: TRBV2; abundance: few; CDR3aa: CARSTGMNTEAFF; CDR3nt: TGTGCCAGATCGACAGGGATGAACACTGAAGCTTTCTTT
d_gene: TRBD2; j_gene: TRBJ2-1; v_gene: TRBV6-6; abundance: NA; CDR3aa: CASSPEREGQGDEQFF; CDR3nt: TGTGCCAGCAGTCCCGAGCGGGAGGGCCAGGGGGATGAGCAGTTCTTC
d_gene: TRBD2; j_gene: TRBJ2-7; v_gene: TRBV5-1; abundance: NA; CDR3aa: CASSLGAGTYEQYF; CDR3nt: TGCGCCAGCAGCTTAGGAGCGGGAACCTACGAGCAGTACTTC
d_gene: TRBD1; j_gene: TRBJ1-5; v_gene: TRBV27; abundance: once; CDR3aa: CASSPGTGINQPQHF; CDR3nt: TGTGCCAGCAGTCCGGGGACAGGCATCAATCAGCCCCAGCATTTT
d_gene: TRBD2; j_gene: TRBJ2-2; v_gene: TRBV6-1; abundance: NA; CDR3aa: CASSALAGGGYTGELFF; CDR3nt: TGTGCCAGCAGTGCGCTAGCGGGGGGTGGATACACCGGGGAGCTGTTTTTT
d_gene: TRBD2; j_gene: TRBJ2-1; v_gene: TRBV11-2; abundance: NA; CDR3aa: CASSLGLGGGKNNEQFF; CDR3nt: TGTGCCAGCAGCTTAGGTTTGGGCGGGGGGAAAAACAATGAGCAGTTCTTC
d_gene: NA; j_gene: TRBJ1-4; v_gene: TRBV7-9; abundance: once; CDR3aa: CASSIYMGAGEKLFF; CDR3nt: TGTGCCAGCAGCATTTATATGGGGGCAGGAGAAAAACTGTTTTTT
d_gene: NA; j_gene: TRBJ2-7; v_gene: TRBV30; abundance: NA; CDR3aa: CAWSVRSYEQYF; CDR3nt: TGTGCCTGGAGTGTTAGATCCTACGAGCAGTACTTC
d_gene: NA; j_gene: TRBJ2-7; v_gene: TRBV27; abundance: NA; CDR3aa: CASKQGNSYEQYF; CDR3nt: TGTGCCAGCAAGCAGGGAAACTCCTACGAGCAGTACTTC
d_gene: NA; j_gene: TRBJ1-1; v_gene: TRBV20-1; abundance: once; CDR3aa: CSAANAEAFF; CDR3nt: TGCAGTGCTGCGAATGCTGAAGCTTTCTTT
d_gene: TRBD2; j_gene: TRBJ2-5; v_gene: TRBV18; abundance: NA; CDR3aa: CASSQREWETQYF; CDR3nt: TGTGCCAGCTCCCAGCGGGAGTGGGAGACCCAGTACTTC